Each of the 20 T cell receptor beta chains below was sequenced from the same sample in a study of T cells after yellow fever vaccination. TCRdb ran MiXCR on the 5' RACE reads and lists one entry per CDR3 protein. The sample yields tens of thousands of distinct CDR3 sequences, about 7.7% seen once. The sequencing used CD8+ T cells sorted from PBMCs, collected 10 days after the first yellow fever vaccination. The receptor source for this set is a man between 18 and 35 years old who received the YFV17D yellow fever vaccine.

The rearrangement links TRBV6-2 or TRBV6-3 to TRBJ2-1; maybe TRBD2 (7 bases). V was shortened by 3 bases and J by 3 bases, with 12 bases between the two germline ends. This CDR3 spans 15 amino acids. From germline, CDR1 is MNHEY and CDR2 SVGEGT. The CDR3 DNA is TGTGCCAGCAGTTATAGGGGGGGAGACTACAATGAGCAGTTCTTC. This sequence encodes CASSYRGGDYNEQFF.

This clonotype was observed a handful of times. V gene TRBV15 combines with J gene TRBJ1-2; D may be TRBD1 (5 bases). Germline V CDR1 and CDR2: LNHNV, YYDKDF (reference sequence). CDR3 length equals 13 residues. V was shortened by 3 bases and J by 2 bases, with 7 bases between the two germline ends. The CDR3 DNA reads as TGTGCCACCAGCAGGCAGGGCAACTATGGCTACACCTTC. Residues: CATSRQGNYGYTF.

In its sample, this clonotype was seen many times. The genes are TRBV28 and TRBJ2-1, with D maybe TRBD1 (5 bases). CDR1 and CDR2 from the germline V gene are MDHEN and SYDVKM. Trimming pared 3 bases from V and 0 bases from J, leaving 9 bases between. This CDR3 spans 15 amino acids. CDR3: CASSFLTDSYNEQFF. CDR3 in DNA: TGTGCCAGCAGTTTTTTGACAGACTCCTACAATGAGCAGTTCTTC.

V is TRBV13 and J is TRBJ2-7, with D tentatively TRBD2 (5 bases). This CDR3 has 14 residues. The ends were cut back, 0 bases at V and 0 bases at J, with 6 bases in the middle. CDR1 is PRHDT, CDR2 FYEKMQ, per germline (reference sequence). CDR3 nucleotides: TGTGCCAGCAGCTTAGGCCGGGGCTCCTACGAGCAGTACTTC. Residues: CASSLGRGSYEQYF.

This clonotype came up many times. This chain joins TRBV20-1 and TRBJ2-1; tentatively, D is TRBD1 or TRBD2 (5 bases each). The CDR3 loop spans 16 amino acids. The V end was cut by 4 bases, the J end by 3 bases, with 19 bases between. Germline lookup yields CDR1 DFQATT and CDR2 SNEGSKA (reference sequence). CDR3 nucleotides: TGCAGTGCTATCACGGGGCAGGGTGGTTTCTACAATGAGCAGTTCTTC. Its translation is CSAITGQGGFYNEQFF.

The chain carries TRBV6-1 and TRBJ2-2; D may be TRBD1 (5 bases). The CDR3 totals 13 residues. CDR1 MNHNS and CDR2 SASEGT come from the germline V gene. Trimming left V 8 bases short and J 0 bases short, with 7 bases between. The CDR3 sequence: CASRTTNTGELFF. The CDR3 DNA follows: TGTGCCAGCCGGACAACGAACACCGGGGAGCTGTTTTTT.

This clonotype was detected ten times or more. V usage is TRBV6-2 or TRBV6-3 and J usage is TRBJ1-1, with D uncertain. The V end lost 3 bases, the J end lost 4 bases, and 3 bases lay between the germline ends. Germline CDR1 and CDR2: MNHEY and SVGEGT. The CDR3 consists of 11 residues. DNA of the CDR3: TGTGCCAGCAGTTATGGCACTGAAGCTTTCTTT. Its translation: CASSYGTEAFF.

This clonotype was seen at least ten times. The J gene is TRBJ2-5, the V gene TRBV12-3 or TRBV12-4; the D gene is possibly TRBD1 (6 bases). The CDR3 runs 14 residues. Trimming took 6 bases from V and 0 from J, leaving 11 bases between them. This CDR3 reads CASRQDRYQETQYF. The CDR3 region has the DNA TGTGCCAGCAGGCAAGACAGGTACCAAGAGACCCAGTACTTC.

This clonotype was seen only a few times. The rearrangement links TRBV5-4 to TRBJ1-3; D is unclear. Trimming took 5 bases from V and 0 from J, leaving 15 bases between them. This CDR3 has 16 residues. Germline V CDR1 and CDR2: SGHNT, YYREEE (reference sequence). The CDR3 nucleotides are TGTGCCAGCAGTTCAGATGGACCCAGCTCTGGAAACACCATATATTTT. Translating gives CASSSDGPSSGNTIYF.

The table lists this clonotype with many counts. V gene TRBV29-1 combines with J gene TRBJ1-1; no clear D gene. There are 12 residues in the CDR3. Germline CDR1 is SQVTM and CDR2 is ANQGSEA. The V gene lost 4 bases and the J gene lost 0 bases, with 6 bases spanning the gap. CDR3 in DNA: TGCAGCGTTGGGAGCATGAACACTGAAGCTTTCTTT. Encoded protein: CSVGSMNTEAFF. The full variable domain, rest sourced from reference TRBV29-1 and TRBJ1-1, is SAVISQKPSRDICQRGTSLTIQCQVDSQVTMMFWYRQQPGQSLTLIATANQGSEATYESGFVIDKFPISRPNLTFSTLTVSNMSPEDSSIYLCSVGSMNTEAFFGQGTRLTVV.

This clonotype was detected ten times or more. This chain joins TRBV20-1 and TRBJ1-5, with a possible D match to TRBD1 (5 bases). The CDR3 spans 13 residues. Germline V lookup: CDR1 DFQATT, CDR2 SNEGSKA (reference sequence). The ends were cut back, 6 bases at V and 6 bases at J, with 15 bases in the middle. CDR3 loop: CSAKRGLGQPQHF. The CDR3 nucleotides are TGCAGTGCAAAGCGGGGACTTGGTCAGCCCCAGCATTTT.

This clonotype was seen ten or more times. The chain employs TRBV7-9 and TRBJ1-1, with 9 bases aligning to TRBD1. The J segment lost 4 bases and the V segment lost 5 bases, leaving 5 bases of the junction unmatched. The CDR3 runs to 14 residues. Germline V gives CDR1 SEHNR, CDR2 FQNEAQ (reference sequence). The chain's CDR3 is CASSLTGGVTEAFF. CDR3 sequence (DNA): TGTGCCAGCAGCCTCACAGGGGGCGTCACTGAAGCTTTCTTT.

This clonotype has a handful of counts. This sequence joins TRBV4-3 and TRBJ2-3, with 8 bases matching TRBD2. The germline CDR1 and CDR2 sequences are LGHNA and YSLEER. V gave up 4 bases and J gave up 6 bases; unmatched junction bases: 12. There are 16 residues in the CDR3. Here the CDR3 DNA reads TGCGCCAGCAGCCCTACTAGCGGTGGGTTGTTGGATACGCAGTATTTT. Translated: CASSPTSGGLLDTQYF.

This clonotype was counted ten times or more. The CDR3 DNA reads as TGTGCCAGCAGCTTCCTCGTAGCGGGGGGGGTCACCGGGGAGCTGTTTTTT. It specifies CASSFLVAGGVTGELFF. This chain links TRBV11-2 with TRBJ2-2; the match to TRBD2 covers 11 bases. The CDR3 spans 17 residues. From germline, CDR1 is SGHAT and CDR2 FQNNGV. With 3 bases clipped from V and 4 bases from J, the junction kept 7 bases outside the gene matches. Looking up the rest from reference TRBV11-2 and TRBJ2-2 gives the full variable domain: EAGVAQSPRYKIIEKRQSVAFWCNPISGHATLYWYQQILGQGPKLLIQFQNNGVVDDSQLPKDRFSAERLKGVDSTLKIQPAKLEDSAVYLCASSFLVAGGVTGELFFGEGSRLTVL.

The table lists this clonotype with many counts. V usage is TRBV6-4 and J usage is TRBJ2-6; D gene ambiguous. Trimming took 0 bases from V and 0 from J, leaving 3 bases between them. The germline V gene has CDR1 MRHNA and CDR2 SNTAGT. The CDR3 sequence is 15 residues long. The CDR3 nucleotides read TGTGCCAGCAGTGACTCCAGCTCTGGGGCCAACGTCCTGACTTTC. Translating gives CASSDSSSGANVLTF.

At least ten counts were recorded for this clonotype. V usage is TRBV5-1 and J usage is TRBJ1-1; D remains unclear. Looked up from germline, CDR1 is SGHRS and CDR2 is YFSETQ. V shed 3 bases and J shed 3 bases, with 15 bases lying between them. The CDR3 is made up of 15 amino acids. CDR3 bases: TGCGCCAGCAGCTCCCCCGGGGATGGACACACTGAAGCTTTCTTT. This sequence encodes CASSSPGDGHTEAFF.

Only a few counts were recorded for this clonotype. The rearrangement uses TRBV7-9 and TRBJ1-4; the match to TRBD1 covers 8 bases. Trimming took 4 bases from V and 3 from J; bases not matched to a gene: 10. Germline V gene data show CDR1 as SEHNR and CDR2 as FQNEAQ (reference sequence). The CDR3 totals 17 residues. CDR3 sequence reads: CASSWSGGPYSNEKLFF. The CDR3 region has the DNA TGTGCCAGCAGCTGGTCAGGGGGCCCGTACTCTAATGAAAAACTGTTTTTT.

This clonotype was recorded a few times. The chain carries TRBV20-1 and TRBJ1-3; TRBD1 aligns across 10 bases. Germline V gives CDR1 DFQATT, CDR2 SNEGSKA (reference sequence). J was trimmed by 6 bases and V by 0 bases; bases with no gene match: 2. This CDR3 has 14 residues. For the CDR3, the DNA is TGCAGTGCTAGAGATGGGACAGGGGCAAACACCATATATTTT. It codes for CSARDGTGANTIYF.

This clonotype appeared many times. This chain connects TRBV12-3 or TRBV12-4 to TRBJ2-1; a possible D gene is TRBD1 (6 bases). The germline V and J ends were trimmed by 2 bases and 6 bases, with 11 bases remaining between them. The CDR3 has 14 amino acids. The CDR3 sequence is CASSLQGLGNEQFF. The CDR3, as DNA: TGTGCCAGCAGTTTACAGGGGTTGGGCAATGAGCAGTTCTTC.

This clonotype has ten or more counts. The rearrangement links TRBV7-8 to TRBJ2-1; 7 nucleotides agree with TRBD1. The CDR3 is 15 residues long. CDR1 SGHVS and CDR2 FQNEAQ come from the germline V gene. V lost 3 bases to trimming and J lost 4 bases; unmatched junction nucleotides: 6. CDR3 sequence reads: CASSLERTGYNEQFF. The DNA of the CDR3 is TGTGCCAGCAGCTTGGAAAGGACAGGTTACAATGAGCAGTTCTTC.